The rows below give T cell receptor beta chains drawn from one sample of a study of cytomegalovirus exposure and HLA in healthy donors. Sequenced by immunoSEQ multiplex PCR; TCRdb stores in-frame clones only, minus some. This sample has 60,000 to 70,000 clones, with around 62% found just once. The specimen was PBMCs. The receptors come from a man aged 40-49 years in good health and CMV-seropositive. Each CDR3 is given with its conserved first and last residue. Each record gives: V gene, J gene, CDR3 protein.

v_gene: TRBV7-9; j_gene: TRBJ1-1; CDR3aa: CSSSFTGAEAFF
v_gene: TRBV7-9; j_gene: TRBJ2-7; CDR3aa: CSSSAGLGEQYF
v_gene: TRBV21-1; j_gene: TRBJ2-7; CDR3aa: CASSKGQGKYEQYF
v_gene: TRBV10-3; j_gene: TRBJ2-7; CDR3aa: CAISETGHGQYF
v_gene: TRBV30; j_gene: TRBJ1-1; CDR3aa: CAWSVGQRTEAFF
v_gene: TRBV13; j_gene: TRBJ1-5; CDR3aa: CASSLGGTGGPQPQHF
v_gene: TRBV6-5; j_gene: -; CDR3aa: CASATTGGGVYEQYF
v_gene: TRBV4-3; j_gene: TRBJ2-7; CDR3aa: CASSQDASGGYEQYF
v_gene: TRBV11-2; j_gene: TRBJ2-1; CDR3aa: CASSLDEGGGFLEQFF
v_gene: TRBV4-1; j_gene: TRBJ2-7; CDR3aa: CASSQGGLATYEQYF
v_gene: TRBV2; j_gene: TRBJ1-5; CDR3aa: CAGGVLSNQPQHF
v_gene: TRBV7-8; j_gene: TRBJ2-5; CDR3aa: CASSLALWAGPKETQYF
v_gene: TRBV7-6; j_gene: TRBJ1-3; CDR3aa: CASSARQGNSGNTIYF
v_gene: TRBV30; j_gene: TRBJ1-2; CDR3aa: CAWSVLGQGSNYGYTF
v_gene: TRBV7-2; j_gene: TRBJ2-5; CDR3aa: CASSSGQRKRETQYF
v_gene: TRBV30; j_gene: TRBJ2-7; CDR3aa: CAWSVGQGMYEQYF
v_gene: TRBV4-3; j_gene: TRBJ2-7; CDR3aa: CASSQEGLPYEQYF
v_gene: TRBV27; j_gene: TRBJ1-1; CDR3aa: CASSLAGNTEAFF
v_gene: TRBV5-1; j_gene: TRBJ2-1; CDR3aa: CASSLAEGAYNEQFF
v_gene: TRBV10-3; j_gene: TRBJ1-2; CDR3aa: CAIRMTGVYGYTF
v_gene: TRBV5-5; j_gene: TRBJ2-7; CDR3aa: CASSSHSGSYEQYF
v_gene: TRBV30; j_gene: TRBJ1-6; CDR3aa: CAWSPRTENSPLHF
v_gene: TRBV30; j_gene: TRBJ2-7; CDR3aa: CAWSFGQGAYEQYF
v_gene: TRBV2; j_gene: TRBJ1-2; CDR3aa: CASLQVEINYGYTF
v_gene: TRBV10-3; j_gene: TRBJ2-1; CDR3aa: CAISQGLAADKNNEQFF